This section outlines one TCR beta chain sequence together with its context. The clone's antigen remains unknown. No per-base quality is available; no much larger clone lies one base away. This entry comes from a study of T cell repertoires in cytomegalovirus infection (dated by TCRdb to the late 2010s). Some background on the complete study: Peptide stimulations targeted recently identified HLA-C-restricted CMV epitopes, whose presentation resists viral immunomodulation, together with well-studied HLA-B-restricted epitopes. Because public TCR beta signatures pointed to carriage of CMV infection together with the matching HLA type, the HLA type of each donor mattered for the analysis.

Between the V and J ends, shortened by 1 base and 9 bases respectively, the junction contains 13 bases. Taken from cysteine to phenylalanine, the CDR3 has 15 residues. Just CDR3 DNA is preserved here, 45 bases in frame from base 1. CDR1 and CDR2 are drawn from the germline V gene: MNHNS, SASEGT. General findings and caveats noted by the study authors: Cumulative frequency of public TCR beta family members discriminated carriers of CMV infection plus the relevant HLA type in this cohort and an independent approximately 370-donor cohort. In the ex vivo response, HLA-C-restricted CMV-specific TCR beta clonotypes were dominant, and in two of eight donors the single most frequent clonotype came from this HLA-C-restricted group.

What this sample's treatment or condition label stands for: in vitro stimulation with specific CMV peptide epitopes to enrich CMV-specific T cells. Instrument on record: Illumina HiSeq 1500. TCRdb reworked the public reads: Q25 trimming with fastp, MiXCR clone assembly, productive beta chains retained. Rows with a matching CDR3 protein are joined into one entry that keeps the most common DNA and genes. Recorded for this sample are around 430,000 distinct CDR3 sequences; 40% to 50% of them occurred a single time. The ten biggest clones cover about 45% of the sample. Sequencing was performed on cultured PBMCs, taken from culture after CMV antigen stimulation. The source of this sequence is a human donor in good health (CMV status not recorded). Some clones in this sample may be carry-over from other donors' samples. Here the chain combines TRBV6-1 and TRBJ1-6, with no confident D gene call. The nucleotides read TGTGCCAGCAGTGAAGAAGAGGGCTTAGGTTCACCCCTCCACTTT. This gives the protein CASSEEEGLGSPLHF.